A single sample gave rise to the 15 T cell receptor beta chains below, sequenced in a study of control samples from healthy donors and cancer patients. Produced via immunoSEQ multiplex PCR; TCRdb's table is partial and in-frame only. The sample consists of 120,000 to 150,000 clones, approximately 92% of them appearing once. The specimen was blood. Receptors originate from a man younger than 40 in good health.

The sample holds one count of this clone. The chain joins TRBV11-3 to TRBJ2-1; 10 bases align to TRBD2. This CDR3 spans 16 amino acids. Germline-derived CDR1 and CDR2 are SGHNT and YENEEA. The junction had 6 bases not matched to a gene; V was cut back by 1 base and J by 6 bases. For the CDR3, the DNA is TGTGCCAGCAGCTTAGGTGGAGCGGGGGGGCGCAATGAGCAGTTCTTC. As protein: CASSLGGAGGRNEQFF.

The chain is built from TRBV7-8 and TRBJ1-1; 8 bases are shared with TRBD1. With 1 base clipped from V and 12 bases from J, the junction kept 7 bases outside the gene matches. Germline V gene lookup returns CDR1 SGHVS and CDR2 FQNEAQ. The length of the CDR3 is 13 residues. Here the CDR3 reads CASSLGFRDRTFF. As DNA, the CDR3 is TGTGCCAGCAGCTTAGGGTTCCGGGACAGGACTTTCTTT.

J is TRBJ2-1 and V is TRBV27; D is perhaps TRBD1 (6 bases). CDR3 length: 12 amino acids. Germline CDR1 reads MNHEY; CDR2 reads SMNVEV (reference sequence). Deletions cut 2 bases from V and 7 bases from J, with 6 bases between. The CDR3 DNA is TGTGCCAGCAGTTTAACAGGGAATGAGCAGTTCTTC. It is translated as CASSLTGNEQFF.

The rearrangement uses TRBV7-9 and TRBJ1-6, with TRBD1 matching 7 bases. Germline V gene data show CDR1 as SEHNR and CDR2 as FQNEAQ (reference sequence). The CDR3 has 13 residues. V lost 8 bases and J lost 7; bases outside the gene matches: 5. The CDR3 loop reads CASLGGGNSPLHF. In DNA form, the CDR3 reads TGTGCCAGCCTGGGAGGGGGCAATTCACCCCTCCACTTT.

The genes are TRBV7-2 and TRBJ1-2, with unresolved D. The germline V and J ends were trimmed by 2 bases and 8 bases, with 12 bases remaining between them. Germline-derived CDR1 and CDR2 are SGHTA and FQGNSA. This CDR3 contains 13 residues. CDR3 region: CASSLSEGRGYTF. Here the CDR3 DNA reads TGTGCCAGCAGCTTAAGTGAGGGCCGAGGCTACACCTTC.

The V gene is TRBV7-3, the J gene TRBJ1-1; TRBD1 aligns across 8 bases. Germline V CDR1 and CDR2: SGHTA, FQGTGA. CDR3 length: 13 amino acids. V shed 5 bases, J shed 4 bases, and the junction held 3 bases outside the gene matches. The CDR3 spells CASSTDRGTEAFF. The CDR3 DNA is TGTGCCAGCAGCACTGACAGGGGCACTGAAGCTTTCTTT.

This sequence joins TRBV11-2 and TRBJ1-2; D not resolved. Trimming took off 7 bases at V and 7 bases at J, with 10 bases between the two ends. The germline gives CDR1 SGHAT, CDR2 FQNNGV. The CDR3 consists of 11 residues. Written as DNA, the CDR3 is TGTGCCAGCATTGATAGGAGTGGCTACACCTTC. Translating it yields CASIDRSGYTF.

Only a few counts were recorded for this clone. The V call is TRBV6-1, the J call TRBJ1-5; D unclear. In germline, CDR1 is MNHNS, CDR2 SASEGT. The germline V and J ends were trimmed by 2 bases and 4 bases, with 15 bases remaining between them. This CDR3 has 16 residues. CDR3 coding DNA: TGTGCCAGCAGTGAATTTCGTAGCACGGGTAATCAGCCCCAGCATTTT. This sequence encodes CASSEFRSTGNQPQHF.

V and J are TRBV10-1 and TRBJ1-1, with D perhaps TRBD1 (5 bases). Germline lookup yields CDR1 WNHNN and CDR2 SYGVQD (reference sequence). The CDR3 loop spans 11 amino acids. CDR3 coding DNA: TGCGCAGAACAGGAGTACACTGAAGCTTTCTTT. It translates to CAEQEYTEAFF.

The J gene is TRBJ2-2, the V gene TRBV24-1; 8 nucleotides agree with TRBD1. Per germline, CDR1 KGHDR and CDR2 SFDVKD. This CDR3 has 16 residues. Trimming at V came to 3 bases and at J to 7 bases, leaving 9 bases not matched to a gene. Written as DNA, the CDR3 is TGTGCCACCAGTGATCCCCACGGACAGGGCGGCGGGGAGCTGTTTTTT. Translating gives CATSDPHGQGGGELFF.

CDR3 protein: CASHDWGQETQYF. The CDR3 DNA is TGTGCCAGCCACGACTGGGGGCAAGAGACCCAGTACTTC. The gene calls are TRBV28 and TRBJ2-5; D may be TRBD1 or TRBD2 (5 bases each). The CDR3 is 13 residues long. Trimming pared 8 bases from V and 2 bases from J, leaving 12 bases between. Germline lookup yields CDR1 MDHEN and CDR2 SYDVKM.

This clone was seen a single time. The gene calls are TRBV25-1 and TRBJ1-5; 10 nucleotides match TRBD1. In germline, CDR1 is MGHDK, CDR2 SYGVNS. This CDR3 region has 13 residues. Trimming took 7 bases from V and 4 from J; bases not matched to a gene: 1. The CDR3 nucleotides read TGTGCCAGCACGGGACAGGGGAATCAGCCCCAGCATTTT. Translation gives CASTGQGNQPQHF.

This sequence joins TRBV2 and TRBJ1-5, with 10 nucleotides matching TRBD1. Trimming removed 8 bases from V and 4 bases from J; junction bases left unmatched: 5. CDR3 length: 14 residues. Per the germline V gene, CDR1 is SNHLY and CDR2 is FYNNEI. CDR3 DNA sequence: TGTGCCAGCGATGGGACAGGGGAGAATCAGCCCCAGCATTTT. It specifies CASDGTGENQPQHF.

The V gene is TRBV12-3 or TRBV12-4, the J gene TRBJ1-6; no reliable D call. This CDR3 contains 13 residues. Trimming removed 4 bases from V and 9 bases from J, with 10 bases in between. CDR3 protein: CASSSILGSPLHF. Written as DNA, the CDR3 is TGTGCCAGCAGTTCCATCTTGGGTTCACCCCTCCACTTT.

This clone has only one observation. This sequence joins TRBV19 and TRBJ2-7; D may match TRBD1 or TRBD2 (6 bases each). Deletions cut 5 bases from V and 0 bases from J, with 14 bases between. The CDR3 has 15 amino acids. Germline CDR1 is LNHDA and CDR2 is SQIVND (reference sequence). The CDR3 region is CASSVTGTRSYEQYF. Written as DNA, the CDR3 is TGTGCCAGTAGTGTAACAGGGACTCGCTCCTACGAGCAGTACTTC.